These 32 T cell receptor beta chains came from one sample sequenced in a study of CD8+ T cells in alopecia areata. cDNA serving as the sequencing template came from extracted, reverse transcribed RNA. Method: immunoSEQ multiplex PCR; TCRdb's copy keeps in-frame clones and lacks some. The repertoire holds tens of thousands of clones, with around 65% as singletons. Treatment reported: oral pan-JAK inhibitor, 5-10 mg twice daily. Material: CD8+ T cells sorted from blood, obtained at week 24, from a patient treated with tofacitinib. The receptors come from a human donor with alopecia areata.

This CDR3 is CASSYSTGTQDEQFF. DNA for the CDR3: TGTGCCAGCAGTTACTCGACGGGGACTCAGGATGAGCAGTTCTTC. V gene TRBV6-5 combines with J gene TRBJ2-1; TRBD2 might be the D (6 bases). This CDR3 spans 15 amino acids. V was cut by 0 bases and J by 8 bases, with 14 bases left in between. Per the germline V gene, CDR1 is MNHEY and CDR2 is SVGAGI.

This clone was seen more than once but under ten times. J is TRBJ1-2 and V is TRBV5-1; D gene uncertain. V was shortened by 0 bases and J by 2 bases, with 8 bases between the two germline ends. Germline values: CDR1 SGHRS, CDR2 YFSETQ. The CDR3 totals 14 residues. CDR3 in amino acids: CASSLEASNYGYTF. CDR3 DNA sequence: TGCGCCAGCAGCTTGGAGGCGTCCAACTATGGCTACACCTTC. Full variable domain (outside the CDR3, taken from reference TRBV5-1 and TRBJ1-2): KAGVTQTPRYLIKTRGQQVTLSCSPISGHRSVSWYQQTPGQGLQFLFEYFSETQRNKGNFPGRFSGRQFSNSRSEMNVSTLELGDSALYLCASSLEASNYGYTFGSGTRLTVV.

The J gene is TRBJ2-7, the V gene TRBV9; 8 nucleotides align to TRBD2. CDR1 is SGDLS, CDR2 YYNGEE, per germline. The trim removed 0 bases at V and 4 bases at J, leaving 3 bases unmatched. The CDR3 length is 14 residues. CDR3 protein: CASSVAQRGYEQYF. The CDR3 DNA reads TGTGCCAGCAGCGTAGCCCAGCGGGGGTACGAGCAGTACTTC.

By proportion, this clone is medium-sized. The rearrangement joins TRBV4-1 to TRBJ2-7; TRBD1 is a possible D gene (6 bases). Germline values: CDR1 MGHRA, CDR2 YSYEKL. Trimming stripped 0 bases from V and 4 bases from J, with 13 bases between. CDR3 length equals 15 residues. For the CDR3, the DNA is TGCGCCAGCAGCCAAGACAGGGGCTACCAATACGAGCAGTACTTC. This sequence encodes CASSQDRGYQYEQYF.

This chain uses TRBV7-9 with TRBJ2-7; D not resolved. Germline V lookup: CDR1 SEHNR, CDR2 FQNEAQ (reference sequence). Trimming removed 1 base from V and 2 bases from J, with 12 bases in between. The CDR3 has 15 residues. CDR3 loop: CASSLDPTATYEQYF. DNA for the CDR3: TGTGCCAGCAGCTTAGATCCAACGGCCACCTACGAGCAGTACTTC.

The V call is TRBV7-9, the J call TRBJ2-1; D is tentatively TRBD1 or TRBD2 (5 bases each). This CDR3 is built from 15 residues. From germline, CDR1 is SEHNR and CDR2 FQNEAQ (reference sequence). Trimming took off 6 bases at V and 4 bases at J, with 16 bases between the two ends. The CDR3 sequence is CASRSPGRWYNEQFF. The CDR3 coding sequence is TGTGCCAGCAGGTCCCCGGGGCGCTGGTACAATGAGCAGTTCTTC.

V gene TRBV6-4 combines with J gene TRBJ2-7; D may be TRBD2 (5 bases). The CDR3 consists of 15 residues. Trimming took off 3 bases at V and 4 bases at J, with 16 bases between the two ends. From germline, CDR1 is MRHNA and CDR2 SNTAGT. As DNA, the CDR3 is TGTGCCAGCAGTGAGTTTGGCGGGCCCGATTACGAGCAGTACTTC. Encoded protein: CASSEFGGPDYEQYF.

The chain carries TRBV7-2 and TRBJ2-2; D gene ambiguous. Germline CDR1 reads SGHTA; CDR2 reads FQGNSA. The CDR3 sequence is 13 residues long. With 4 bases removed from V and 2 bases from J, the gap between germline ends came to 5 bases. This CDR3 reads CASSSLNTGELFF. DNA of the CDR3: TGTGCCAGCAGCTCGTTAAACACCGGGGAGCTGTTTTTT. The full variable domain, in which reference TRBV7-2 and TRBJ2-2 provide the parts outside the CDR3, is GAGVSQSPSNKVTEKGKDVELRCDPISGHTALYWYRQSLGQGLEFLIYFQGNSAPDKSGLPSDRFSAERTGGSVSTLTIQRTQQEDSAVYLCASSSLNTGELFFGEGSRLTVL.

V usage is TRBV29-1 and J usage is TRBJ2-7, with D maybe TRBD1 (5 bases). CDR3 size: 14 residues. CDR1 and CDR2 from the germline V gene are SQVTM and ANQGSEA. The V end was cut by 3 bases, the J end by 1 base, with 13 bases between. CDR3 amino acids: CSVELPKGSYEQYF. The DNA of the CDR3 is TGCAGCGTTGAGTTGCCAAAGGGGTCCTACGAGCAGTACTTC.

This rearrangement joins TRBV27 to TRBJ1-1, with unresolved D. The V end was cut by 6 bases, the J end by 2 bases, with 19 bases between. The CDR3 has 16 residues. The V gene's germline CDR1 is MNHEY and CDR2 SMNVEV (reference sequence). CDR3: CASRPLAGRINTEAFF. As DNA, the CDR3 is TGTGCCAGCAGGCCCCTCGCGGGCAGGATAAACACTGAAGCTTTCTTT.

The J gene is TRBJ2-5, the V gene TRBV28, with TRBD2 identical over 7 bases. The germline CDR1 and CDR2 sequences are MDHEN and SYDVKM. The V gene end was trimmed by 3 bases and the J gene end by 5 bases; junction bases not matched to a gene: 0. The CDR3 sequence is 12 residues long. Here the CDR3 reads CASSFGGETQYF. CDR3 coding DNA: TGTGCCAGCAGTTTCGGGGGGGAGACCCAGTACTTC.

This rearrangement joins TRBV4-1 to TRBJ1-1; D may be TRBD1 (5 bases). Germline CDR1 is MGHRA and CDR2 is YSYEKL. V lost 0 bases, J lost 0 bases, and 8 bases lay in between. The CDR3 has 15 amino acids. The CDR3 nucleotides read TGCGCCAGCAGCCAAGATTGGGGACTGAACACTGAAGCTTTCTTT. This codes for CASSQDWGLNTEAFF.

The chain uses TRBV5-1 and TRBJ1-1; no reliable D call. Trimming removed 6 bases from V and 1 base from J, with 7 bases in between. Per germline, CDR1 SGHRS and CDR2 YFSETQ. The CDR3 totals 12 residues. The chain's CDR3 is CASNLGNTEAFF. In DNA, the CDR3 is TGCGCCAGCAATTTGGGGAACACTGAAGCTTTCTTT.

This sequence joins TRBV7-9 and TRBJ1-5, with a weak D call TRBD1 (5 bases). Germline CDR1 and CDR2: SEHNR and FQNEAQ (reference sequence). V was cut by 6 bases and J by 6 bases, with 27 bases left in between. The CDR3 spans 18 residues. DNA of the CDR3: TGTGCCAGCAGATGCCGGGACGGTAGCGCTGGGGACGGTCAGCCCCAGCATTTT. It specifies CASRCRDGSAGDGQPQHF.

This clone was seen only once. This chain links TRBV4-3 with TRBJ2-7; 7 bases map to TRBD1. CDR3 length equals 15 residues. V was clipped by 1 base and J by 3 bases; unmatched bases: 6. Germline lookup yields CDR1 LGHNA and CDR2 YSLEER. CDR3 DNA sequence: TGCGCCAGCAGCCAAGGAACAGGGGAAATCTACGAGCAGTACTTC. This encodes CASSQGTGEIYEQYF.

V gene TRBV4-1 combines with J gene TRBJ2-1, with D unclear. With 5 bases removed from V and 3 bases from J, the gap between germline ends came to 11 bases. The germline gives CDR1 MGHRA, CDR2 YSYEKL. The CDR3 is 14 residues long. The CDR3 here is CASSGWGNYNEQFF. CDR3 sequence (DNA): TGCGCCAGCAGCGGGTGGGGAAACTACAATGAGCAGTTCTTC.

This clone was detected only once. CDR3 amino acids: CASSQDRIVNTGRYGYTF. CDR3 DNA sequence: TGCGCCAGCAGCCAAGATCGAATTGTGAATACAGGGCGCTATGGCTACACCTTC. J is TRBJ1-2 and V is TRBV4-3, with D possibly matching TRBD1 (6 bases). Trimming shortened V by 0 bases and J by 4 bases, and 21 bases separated the two germline ends. The CDR3 is 18 amino acids. Germline lookup yields CDR1 LGHNA and CDR2 YSLEER.

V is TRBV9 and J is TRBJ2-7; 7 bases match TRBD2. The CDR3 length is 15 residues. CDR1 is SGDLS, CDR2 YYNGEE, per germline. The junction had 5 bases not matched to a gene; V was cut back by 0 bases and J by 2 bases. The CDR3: CASSVGLAVTYEQYF. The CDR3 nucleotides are TGTGCCAGCAGCGTAGGGCTAGCGGTAACCTACGAGCAGTACTTC.

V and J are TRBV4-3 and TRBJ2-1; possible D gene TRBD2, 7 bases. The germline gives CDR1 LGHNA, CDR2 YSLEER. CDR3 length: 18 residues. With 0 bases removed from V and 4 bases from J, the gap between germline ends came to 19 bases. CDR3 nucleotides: TGCGCCAGCAGCCAAGATGTCGGGGGGCGCGTTCGGTACAATGAGCAGTTCTTC. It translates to CASSQDVGGRVRYNEQFF.

The CDR3 DNA is TGCAGTGCTAGAGGCGAGTATGGCTACACCTTC. Translation gives CSARGEYGYTF. The genes are TRBV20-1 and TRBJ1-2; unclear D gene. The length of the CDR3 is 11 residues. Germline V gives CDR1 DFQATT, CDR2 SNEGSKA (reference sequence). V lost 1 base and J lost 5, with 5 bases in between.

The CDR3 here is CASSLASGSNEQFF. DNA for the CDR3: TGTGCCAGCAGCTTAGCCTCTGGTTCGAATGAGCAGTTCTTC. V gene TRBV7-9 combines with J gene TRBJ2-1, with D hard to call. The germline gives CDR1 SEHNR, CDR2 FQNEAQ (reference sequence). The CDR3 is 14 amino acids. Trimming pared 0 bases from V and 7 bases from J, leaving 10 bases between. Full variable domain (outside the CDR3, taken from reference TRBV7-9 and TRBJ2-1): DTGVSQNPRHKITKRGQNVTFRCDPISEHNRLYWYRQTLGQGPEFLTYFQNEAQLEKSRLLSDRFSAERPKGSFSTLEIQRTEQGDSAMYLCASSLASGSNEQFFGPGTRLTVL.

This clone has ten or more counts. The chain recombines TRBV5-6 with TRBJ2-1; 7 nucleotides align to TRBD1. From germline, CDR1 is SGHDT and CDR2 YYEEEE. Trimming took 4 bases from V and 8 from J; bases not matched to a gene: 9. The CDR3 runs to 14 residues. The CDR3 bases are TGTGCCAGCAGCCTCGCGACAGGGCTTGATGAGCAGTTCTTC. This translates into CASSLATGLDEQFF.

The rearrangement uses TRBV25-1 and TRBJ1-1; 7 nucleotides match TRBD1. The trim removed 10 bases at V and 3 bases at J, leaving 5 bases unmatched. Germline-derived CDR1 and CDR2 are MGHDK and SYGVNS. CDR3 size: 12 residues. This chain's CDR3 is CANQTGDTEAFF. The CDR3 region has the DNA TGTGCCAACCAAACAGGGGACACTGAAGCTTTCTTT. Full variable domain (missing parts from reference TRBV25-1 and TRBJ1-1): EADIYQTPRYLVIGTGKKITLECSQTMGHDKMYWYQQDPGMELHLIHYSYGVNSTEKGDLSSESTVSRIRTEHFPLTLESARPSHTSQYLCANQTGDTEAFFGQGTRLTVV.

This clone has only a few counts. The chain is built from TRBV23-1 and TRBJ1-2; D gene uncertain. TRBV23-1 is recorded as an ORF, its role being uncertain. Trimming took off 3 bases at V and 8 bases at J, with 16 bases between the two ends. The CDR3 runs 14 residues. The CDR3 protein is CASSHQGPIEGYTF. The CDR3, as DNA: TGCGCCAGCAGTCACCAAGGTCCCATCGAAGGCTACACCTTC.

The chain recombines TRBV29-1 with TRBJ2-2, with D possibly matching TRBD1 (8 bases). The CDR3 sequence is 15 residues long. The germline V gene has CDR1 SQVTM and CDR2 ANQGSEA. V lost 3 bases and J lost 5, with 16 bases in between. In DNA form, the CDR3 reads TGCAGCGTTGATAAAGGACAGGGAGGGACCGGGGAGCTGTTTTTT. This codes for CSVDKGQGGTGELFF.

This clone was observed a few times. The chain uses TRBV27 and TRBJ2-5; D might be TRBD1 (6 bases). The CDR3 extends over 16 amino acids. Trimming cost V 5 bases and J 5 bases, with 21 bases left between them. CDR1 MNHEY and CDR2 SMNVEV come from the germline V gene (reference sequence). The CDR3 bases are TGTGCCAGCAGTCCGATCGACGCTAGAAGGGGGGAGACCCAGTACTTC. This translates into CASSPIDARRGETQYF.

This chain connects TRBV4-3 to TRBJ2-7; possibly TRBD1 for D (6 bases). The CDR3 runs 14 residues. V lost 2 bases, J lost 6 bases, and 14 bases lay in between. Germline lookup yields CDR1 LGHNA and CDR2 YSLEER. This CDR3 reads CASSQSRTVGEQYF. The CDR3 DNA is TGCGCCAGCAGCCAAAGTAGGACAGTGGGCGAGCAGTACTTC.

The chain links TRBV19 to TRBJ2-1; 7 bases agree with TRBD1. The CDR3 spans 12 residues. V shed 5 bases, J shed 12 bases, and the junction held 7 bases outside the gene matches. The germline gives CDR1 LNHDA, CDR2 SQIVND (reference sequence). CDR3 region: CASSADRARQFF. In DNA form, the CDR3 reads TGTGCCAGTAGTGCCGACAGGGCGAGGCAGTTCTTC.

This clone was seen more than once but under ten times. The CDR3 DNA is TGTGCCAGCAGCTTACCCGTCGGACAGGGCCATGGCTACACCTTC. Translating it yields CASSLPVGQGHGYTF. The rearrangement joins TRBV7-2 to TRBJ1-2; 8 bases are a match to TRBD1. CDR1 and CDR2 from the germline V gene are SGHTA and FQGNSA. V gave up 2 bases and J gave up 6 bases; unmatched junction bases: 8. This CDR3 comprises 15 residues.

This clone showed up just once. The CDR3 DNA sequence: TGCGCCAGCAGCTTGGAGCCTAGCGGGGGGGCCTACGAGCAGTACTTC. This gives the protein CASSLEPSGGAYEQYF. The V gene is TRBV5-1, the J gene TRBJ2-7; 12 bases fit TRBD2. V lost 0 bases and J lost 2; bases outside the gene matches: 3. The CDR3 is made up of 16 amino acids. The germline gives CDR1 SGHRS, CDR2 YFSETQ.

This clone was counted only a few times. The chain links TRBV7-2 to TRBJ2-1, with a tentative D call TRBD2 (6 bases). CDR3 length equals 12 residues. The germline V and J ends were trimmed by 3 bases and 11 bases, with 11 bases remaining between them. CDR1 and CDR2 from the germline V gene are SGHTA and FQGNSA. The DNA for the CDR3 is TGTGCCAGCAGCTTGGGCTGGACTAAGCAGTTCTTC. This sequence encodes CASSLGWTKQFF. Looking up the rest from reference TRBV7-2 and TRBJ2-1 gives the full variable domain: GAGVSQSPSNKVTEKGKDVELRCDPISGHTALYWYRQSLGQGLEFLIYFQGNSAPDKSGLPSDRFSAERTGGSVSTLTIQRTQQEDSAVYLCASSLGWTKQFFGPGTRLTVL.

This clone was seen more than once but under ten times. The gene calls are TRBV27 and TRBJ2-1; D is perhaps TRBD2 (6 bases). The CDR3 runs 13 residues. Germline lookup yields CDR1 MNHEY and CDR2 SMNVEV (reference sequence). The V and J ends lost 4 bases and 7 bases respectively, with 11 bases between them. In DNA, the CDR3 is TGTGCCAGCAGTTGGGCGGGAAGGAATGAGCAGTTCTTC. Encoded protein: CASSWAGRNEQFF.